This paragraph reports one T cell receptor (beta chain). The authors' processing: Counts of nucleated cells, estimated from reference gene primer amplification, were obtained. Sequencing was performed with immunoSEQ multiplex PCR; in TCRdb, only in-frame clones are kept and a portion is missing. The V and J calls and clone size were taken over from that table, and D and trimming were inferred from the DNA. The table has a few hundred thousand clones, 90% seen once. V lost 0 bases and J 0 bases, leaving 14 bases between the germline ends. Germline V gives CDR1 GTSNPN, CDR2 SVGIG (reference sequence). The length of the CDR3 is 16 residues. The data are from a study of blood T cell repertoires in COVID-19. Whole-study context: The analysed material was cDNA or gDNA that came from T cells, B-cell-depleted T cells, or PBMCs.

It was during active infection that Seattle patients were enrolled and then longitudinally followed. The TCR sequence derives from a woman in her fifties or sixties with COVID-19, enrolled during active disease. Sequenced: peripheral blood. This chain connects TRBV30 to TRBJ1-2; D is unresolved. CDR3 DNA: TGTGCCTGGAGTGTCGACTCCCTAGCGGCTAACTATGGCTACACCTTC. Translating gives CAWSVDSLAANYGYTF.